This TCR beta chain was recorded in a study of molecular identifiers for immune sequencing clone quantification (dated by TCRdb to between 2018 and 2020). Study-level background: For a replicate experiment, the RNA from either about 20,000 or 100,000 naive CD8 T cells was divided into five aliquots, and four of those aliquots went on to sequencing. This methods study benchmarked molecular-identifier clustering-based TCR repertoire sequencing (MIDCIRS) and TCR RNA copy counting, using CD8 T cells to do so. Overall study outcomes, separate from this receptor: Spiked-in Jurkat TCR RNA (around nine copies' worth), which is not part of the donor repertoire, was contained in the naive libraries. In CMV-specific effector cells, clones with more than 20 RNA copies accounted for over 99% of molecules, whereas in naive cells such clones accounted for under 1%. Spiked-in Jurkat TCR RNA equal to a single cell's worth was reported to be detectable even within 1,100,000 naive CD8 T cells. Modeling gave 3 to 3.5 recovered TCR RNA copies per cell versus around 10 by digital PCR, implying around 30% capture efficiency. Highly expanded clone sizes could be underestimated because identical TCR molecules may share a barcode. Without barcode sub-clustering, chimeric consensus sequences inflated TCR diversity; chimeras reached as high as 47%.

Libraries of naive CD8 T cells were built from approximately 20,000 to 980,000 sorted cells, with 10%, 30% or 50% of the purified RNA used. Naive CD8 T cells, defined as CD8+CD4-CCR7+CD45RA+, were FACS-sorted into RLT Plus buffer on a BD FACSAria II. To test detection sensitivity, Jurkat RNA equivalent to about eleven TCR copies was spiked into samples of about 20,000-1,100,000 naive CD8 T cells. CD8 T cells were enriched using RosetteSep CD8+ T Cell Enrichment Cocktail and Ficoll-Paque, and the enriched cells then underwent ACK red cell lysis. The protocol used for the library was PCR. Sequenced using an Illumina HiSeq 4000. Preparation of bulk TCR libraries followed a previously described approach, with the TCR primers listed in Table S5. Purification of total RNA was performed with the Qiagen AllPrep DNA/RNA kit. Before analysis, reads from multiple sequencing runs of one library were combined. The authors' analysis ran thus. Reads were retained only if their TCR constant sequence matched exactly, and those retained reads were trimmed to 150 nt and grouped according to their 12-nt molecular barcodes. Reads inside each barcode group were sub-clustered using a 15% Levenshtein threshold, and a quality-weighted consensus sequence was constructed for each RNA molecule. Non-functional sequences were filtered out, along with any lower-count sequence sitting one edit away from another sequence. Based on fitting two negative binomial distributions, any barcode sub-cluster with under 20% of the maximum read count was discarded. Clones were called with MiXCR by TCRdb after fastp trimmed the public reads at Q25, and only in-frame beta chains were retained. Duplicate CDR3 protein sequences are folded into a single record with the most common DNA and genes. TCRdb, not the original authors, processed these V and J calls. The sample table lists approximately 550,000 distinct CDR3 sequences, about a fifth of them with a count of one. The top ten clones comprise approximately 0.84% of the sample.

Of note for this clonotype: Its antigen has not been determined. Qualities for individual bases were not recorded, and no much larger clone is one base off.

V is clipped by 0 bases and J by 4 bases, and the sequence between their germline boundaries is 25 bases long. The CDR3 numbers 19 residues from cysteine through phenylalanine. Just CDR3 DNA is preserved here, 57 bases in frame from base 1. As encoded in the germline V gene, CDR1 is MGHRA while CDR2 is YSYEKL. The receptor comes from a human donor in good health. Some libraries in this study had Jurkat cell RNA spiked in. Specimen: naive CD8+ T cells from blood, with Jurkat cell RNA spiked in. In light of the paper, this sample's cell subset or site label describes: FACS-sorted CD8+CD4-CCR7+CD45RA+ naive T cells. This chain is built from TRBV4-1 and TRBJ2-7, with TRBD2 as a weak D call on 6 bases. The bases read TGCGCCAGCAGCCAAGAAAGCCTAATGGGGCTCCGGGGGAGTTACGAGCAGTACTTC. Translated, this is CASSQESLMGLRGSYEQYF.